The T cell receptor beta chain described here comes from a study of long-term antiretroviral therapy in people with HIV. The assay used was immunoSEQ (version v3.0), run at survey level. Sequencing was intended to reach about 40,000-50,000 T-cell genomes per sample. Measured with immunoSEQ multiplex PCR; TCRdb has only the in-frame clones, and not every one. The sample yields approximately 17,000 clones, approximately 89% seen once. On this clone: Its cognate antigen is unknown.

Study outcomes and limitations: Clones that had undergone expansion before ART dominated the repertoire at all time points. Diversity measured after ART increased yet remained under transplant donor controls.

In germline, CDR1 is MNHNY, CDR2 SVGAGI (reference sequence). This CDR3 has 13 residues. V was clipped by 5 bases and J by 11 bases; unmatched bases: 6. V and J are TRBV6-6 and TRBJ1-6; TRBD1 agrees at 7 bases. The receptor was isolated from a woman between 35 and 50 years old with HIV. Sequencing was performed on unsorted PBMCs, taken 0.6 years after starting antiretroviral therapy. In DNA, the CDR3 is TGTGCCAGCAGTGGGACAGAGACGCCACCCCTCCACTTT. Its protein is CASSGTETPPLHF.